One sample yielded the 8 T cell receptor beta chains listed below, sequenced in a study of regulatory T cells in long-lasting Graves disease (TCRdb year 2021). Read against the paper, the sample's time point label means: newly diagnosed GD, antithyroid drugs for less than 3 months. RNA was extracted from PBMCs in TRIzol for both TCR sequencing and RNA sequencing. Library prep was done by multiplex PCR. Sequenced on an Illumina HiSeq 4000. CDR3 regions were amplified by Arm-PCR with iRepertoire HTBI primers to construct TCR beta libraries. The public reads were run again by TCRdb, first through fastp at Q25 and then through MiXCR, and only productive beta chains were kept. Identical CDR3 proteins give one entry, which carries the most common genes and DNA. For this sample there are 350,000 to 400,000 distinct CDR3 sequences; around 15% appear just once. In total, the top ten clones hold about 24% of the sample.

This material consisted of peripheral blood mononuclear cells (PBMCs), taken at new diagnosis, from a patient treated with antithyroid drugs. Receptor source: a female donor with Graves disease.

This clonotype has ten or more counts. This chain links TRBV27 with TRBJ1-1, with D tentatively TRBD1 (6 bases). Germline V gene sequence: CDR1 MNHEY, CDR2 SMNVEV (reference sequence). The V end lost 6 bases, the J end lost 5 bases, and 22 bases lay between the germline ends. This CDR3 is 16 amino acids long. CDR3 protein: CASRSYDKQGRTEAFF. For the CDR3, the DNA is TGTGCCAGCAGAAGCTATGATAAACAGGGACGAACTGAAGCTTTCTTT.

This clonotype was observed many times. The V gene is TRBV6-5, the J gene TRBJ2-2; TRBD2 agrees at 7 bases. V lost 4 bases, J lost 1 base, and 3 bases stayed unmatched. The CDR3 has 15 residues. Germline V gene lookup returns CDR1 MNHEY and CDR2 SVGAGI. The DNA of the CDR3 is TGTGCCAGCAGTTGGTCTAGCGGGAACACCGGGGAGCTGTTTTTT. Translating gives CASSWSSGNTGELFF.

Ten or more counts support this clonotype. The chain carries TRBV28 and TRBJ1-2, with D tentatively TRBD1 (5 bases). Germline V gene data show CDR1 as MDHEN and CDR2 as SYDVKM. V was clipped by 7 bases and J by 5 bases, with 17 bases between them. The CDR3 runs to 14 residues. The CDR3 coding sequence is TGTGCCAGCACCCCTGCCGGGACGGGTTATGGCTACACCTTC. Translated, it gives CASTPAGTGYGYTF.

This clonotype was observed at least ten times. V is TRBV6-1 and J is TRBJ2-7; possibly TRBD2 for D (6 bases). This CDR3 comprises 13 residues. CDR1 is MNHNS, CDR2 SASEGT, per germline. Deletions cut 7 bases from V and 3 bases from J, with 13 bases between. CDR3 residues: CASNVAERYEQYF. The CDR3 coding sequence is TGTGCCAGCAACGTAGCGGAGCGCTACGAGCAGTACTTC.

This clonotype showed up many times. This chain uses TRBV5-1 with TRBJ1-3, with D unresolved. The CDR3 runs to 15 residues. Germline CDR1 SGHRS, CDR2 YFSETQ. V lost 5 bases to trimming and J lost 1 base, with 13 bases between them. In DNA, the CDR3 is TGCGCCAGCAGTCCAGCAACCACTTCTGGAAACACCATATATTTT. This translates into CASSPATTSGNTIYF.

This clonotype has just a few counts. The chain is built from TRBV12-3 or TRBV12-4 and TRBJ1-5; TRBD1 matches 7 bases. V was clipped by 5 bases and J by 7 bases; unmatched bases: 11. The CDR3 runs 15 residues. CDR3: CASSRANRGWQPQHF. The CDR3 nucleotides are TGTGCCAGCAGTCGCGCTAACAGGGGTTGGCAGCCCCAGCATTTT.

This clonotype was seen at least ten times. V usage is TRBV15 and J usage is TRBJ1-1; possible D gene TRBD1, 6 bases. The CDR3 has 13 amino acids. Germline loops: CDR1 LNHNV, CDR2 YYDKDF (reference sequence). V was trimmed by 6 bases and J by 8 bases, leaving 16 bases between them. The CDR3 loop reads CATRPPGQYEAFF. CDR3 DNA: TGTGCCACCAGACCCCCTGGACAGTACGAAGCTTTCTTT.

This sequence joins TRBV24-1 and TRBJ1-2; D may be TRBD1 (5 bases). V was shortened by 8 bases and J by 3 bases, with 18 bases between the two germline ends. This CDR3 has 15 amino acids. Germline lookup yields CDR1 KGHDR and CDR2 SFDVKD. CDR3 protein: CATTNGDPLHYGYTF. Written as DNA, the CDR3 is TGTGCCACCACGAATGGGGACCCACTCCACTATGGCTACACCTTC.